This TCR beta chain was documented in a study of T cell responses to AZD1222 COVID-19 vaccine. The CDR3 runs 14 residues. Germline assignment: CDR1 GTSNPN and CDR2 SVGIG (reference sequence). With 0 bases clipped from V and 4 bases from J, the junction kept 1 base outside the gene matches. This table comes from immunoSEQ multiplex PCR, and its TCRdb copy is limited to in-frame clones, with some not included. The profile covers more than 85,000 clones, with 75% to 90% appearing a single time and 44% taken by the ten largest. The gene calls are TRBV30 and TRBJ2-7, with 12 bases matching TRBD2. The sequencing used peripheral blood, collected 28 days after the second AZD1222 dose. This clonotype originated in an adult who received the AZD1222 COVID-19 vaccine. The CDR3 DNA reads as TGTGCCTGGAGTGTACTAGCGGGAGGTTACGAGCAGTACTTC. Protein product: CAWSVLAGGYEQYF.